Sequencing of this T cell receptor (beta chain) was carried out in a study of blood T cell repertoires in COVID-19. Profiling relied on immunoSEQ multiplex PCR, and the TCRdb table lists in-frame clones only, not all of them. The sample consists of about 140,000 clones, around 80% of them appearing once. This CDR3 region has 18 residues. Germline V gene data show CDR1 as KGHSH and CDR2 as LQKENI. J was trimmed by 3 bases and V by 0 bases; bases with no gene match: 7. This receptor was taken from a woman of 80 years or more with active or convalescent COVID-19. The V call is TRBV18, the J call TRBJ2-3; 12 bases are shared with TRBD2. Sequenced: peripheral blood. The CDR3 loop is CASSPPSLAGGRTDTQYF. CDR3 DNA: TGTGCCAGCTCACCACCGAGTCTAGCGGGGGGGCGAACAGATACGCAGTATTTT.